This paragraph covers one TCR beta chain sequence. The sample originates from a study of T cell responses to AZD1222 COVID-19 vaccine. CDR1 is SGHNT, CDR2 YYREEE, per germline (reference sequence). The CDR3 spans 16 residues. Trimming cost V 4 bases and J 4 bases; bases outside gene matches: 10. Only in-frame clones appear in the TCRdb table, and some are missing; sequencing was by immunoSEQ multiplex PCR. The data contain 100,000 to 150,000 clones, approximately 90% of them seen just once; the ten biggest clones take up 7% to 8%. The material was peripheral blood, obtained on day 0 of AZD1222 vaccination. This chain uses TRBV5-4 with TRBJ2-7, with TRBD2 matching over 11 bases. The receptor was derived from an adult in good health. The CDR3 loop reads CASSRPTSGSKYEQYF. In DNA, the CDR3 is TGTGCCAGCAGCCGACCCACTAGCGGGAGTAAGTACGAGCAGTACTTC.